The clone carrying this T cell receptor (beta chain) was seen at least ten times. Trimming removed 7 bases from V and 5 bases from J; junction bases left unmatched: 11. This CDR3 region has 14 residues. The germline V gene has CDR1 GTSNPN and CDR2 SVGIG (reference sequence). Transcripts of RNA were the source for amplifying TCR beta CDR3 regions. The first round was an RT-PCR with HTBI primers, and the second round was a multiplex PCR. MiXCR, applied by TCRdb to the multiplex PCR reads, yields one record per CDR3 protein. The sample carries 300,000 to 400,000 distinct CDR3 sequences, roughly 15% recorded once. The data derive from a study of Graves' ophthalmopathy and Graves' hyperthyroidism. Study-level background: Before any treatment was given, at initial diagnosis, peripheral blood was collected.

Sequencing was done on a sample of peripheral blood. The source is an adult man with Graves' ophthalmopathy. The rearrangement links TRBV30 to TRBJ2-5; 9 nucleotides align to TRBD2. As DNA, the CDR3 is TGTGCCTCCGGCGGGGGGGAACCGGGGGAGACCCAGTACTTC. Its protein is CASGGGEPGETQYF.